This T cell receptor (beta chain) was sequenced for a study of T cells in Graves' hyperthyroidism and ophthalmopathy. Authors of the study amplified TCR beta CDR3 regions from RNA transcripts. HTBI primers were used for first-round RT-PCR of the TCR CDR3. TCRdb fed the multiplex PCR reads into MiXCR, producing one record per CDR3 protein. Of about 610,000 distinct CDR3 sequences in the sample, around 15% were seen once. This clonotype has more than one count but fewer than ten. Sequencing was carried out using blood. The clonotype was recovered from a woman aged 40 to 50 with Graves' ophthalmopathy.

The CDR3 is CASSFLGTGAREQYF. For the CDR3, the DNA is TGTGCCAGCAGTTTCCTAGGTACAGGGGCGAGGGAGCAGTACTTC. The genes are TRBV6-2 or TRBV6-3 and TRBJ2-7; 7 bases are shared with TRBD1. V was pared by 4 bases and J by 7 bases, with 13 bases of the junction left unmatched. The CDR3 is 15 amino acids. Germline CDR1 MNHEY, CDR2 SVGEGT.